The T cell receptor (beta chain) described here comes from a study of cytomegalovirus exposure and HLA in healthy donors. V was cut by 6 bases and J by 4 bases, with 16 bases left in between. The CDR3 has 14 amino acids. The V gene's germline CDR1 is SGHRS and CDR2 YFSETQ. Vbeta (60) and Jbeta (13) primers were used in the PCR. Method: immunoSEQ multiplex PCR; TCRdb's copy keeps in-frame clones and lacks some. The table has under 200,000 clones, around three quarters seen once. Unrecorded immune exposures were likely, despite nominal health at sampling. Worth noting for this clone: Antigen specificity is unknown.

Study outcomes and limitations: CMV serostatus alone was available as immune exposure information. Some TCR beta chains (around 160 of them) were listed as cytomegalovirus-associated.

This TCR was recovered from a woman between 45 and 65 years old in good health and CMV-seronegative. This chain links TRBV5-1 with TRBJ1-2; a possible D gene is TRBD1 (6 bases). The source material was PBMCs. CDR3 residues: CASTLGGGAYGYTF. The CDR3 nucleotides are TGCGCCAGCACCCTTGGTGGGGGGGCCTATGGCTACACCTTC.